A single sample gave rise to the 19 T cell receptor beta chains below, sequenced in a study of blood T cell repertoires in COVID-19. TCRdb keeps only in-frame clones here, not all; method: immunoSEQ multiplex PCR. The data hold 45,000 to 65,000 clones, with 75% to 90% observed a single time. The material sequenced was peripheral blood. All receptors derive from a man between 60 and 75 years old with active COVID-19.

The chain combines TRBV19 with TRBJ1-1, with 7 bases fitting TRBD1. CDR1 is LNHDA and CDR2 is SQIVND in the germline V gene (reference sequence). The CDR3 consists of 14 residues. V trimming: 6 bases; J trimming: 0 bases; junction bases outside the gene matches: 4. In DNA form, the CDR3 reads TGTGCCAGTAGACAAGACAGGGTGAACACTGAAGCTTTCTTT. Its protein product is CASRQDRVNTEAFF.

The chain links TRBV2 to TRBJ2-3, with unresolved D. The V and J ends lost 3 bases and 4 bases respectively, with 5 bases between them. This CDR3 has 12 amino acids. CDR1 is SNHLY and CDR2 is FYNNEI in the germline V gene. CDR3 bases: TGTGCCAGCAGTGATGTCTCAGATACGCAGTATTTT. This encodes CASSDVSDTQYF.

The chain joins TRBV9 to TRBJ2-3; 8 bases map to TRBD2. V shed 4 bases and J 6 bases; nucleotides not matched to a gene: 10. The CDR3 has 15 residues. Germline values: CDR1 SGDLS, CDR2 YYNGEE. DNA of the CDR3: TGTGCCAGCAGCCCCGGTAACGGGAGGGCCGATACGCAGTATTTT. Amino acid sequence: CASSPGNGRADTQYF.

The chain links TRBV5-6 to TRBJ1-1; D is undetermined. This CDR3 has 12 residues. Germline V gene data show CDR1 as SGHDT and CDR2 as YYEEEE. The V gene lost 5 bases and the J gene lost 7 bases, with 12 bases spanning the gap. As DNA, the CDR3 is TGTGCCAGCAGGCGTGGAGGAGGTGAAGCTTTCTTT. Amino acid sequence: CASRRGGGEAFF.

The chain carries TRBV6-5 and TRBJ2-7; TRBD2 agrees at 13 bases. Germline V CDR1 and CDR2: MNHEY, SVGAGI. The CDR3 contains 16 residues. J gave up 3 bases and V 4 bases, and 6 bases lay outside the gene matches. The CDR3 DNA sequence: TGTGCCAGCAGTTCCGGACTAGCGGGAGACTACTACGAGCAGTACTTC. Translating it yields CASSSGLAGDYYEQYF.

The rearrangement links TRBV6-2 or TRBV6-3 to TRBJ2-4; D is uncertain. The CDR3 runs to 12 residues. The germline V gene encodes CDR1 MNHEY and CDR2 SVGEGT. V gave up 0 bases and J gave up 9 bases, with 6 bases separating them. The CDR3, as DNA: TGTGCCAGCAGTTACTCGAGCGCCATTCAGTACTTC. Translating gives CASSYSSAIQYF.

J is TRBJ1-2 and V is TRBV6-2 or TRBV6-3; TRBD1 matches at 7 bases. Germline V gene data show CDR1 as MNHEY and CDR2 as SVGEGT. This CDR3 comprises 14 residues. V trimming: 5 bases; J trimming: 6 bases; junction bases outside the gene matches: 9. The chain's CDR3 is CASSLTGSDHGYTF. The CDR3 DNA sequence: TGTGCCAGCAGTCTGACAGGGTCCGATCATGGCTACACCTTC.

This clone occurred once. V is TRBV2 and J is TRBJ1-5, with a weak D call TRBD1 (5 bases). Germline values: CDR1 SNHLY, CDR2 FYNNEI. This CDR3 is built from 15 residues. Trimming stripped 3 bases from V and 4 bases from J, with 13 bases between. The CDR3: CASSDWRGTNQPQHF. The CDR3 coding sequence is TGTGCCAGCAGTGATTGGAGGGGCACAAATCAGCCCCAGCATTTT.

Written as DNA, the CDR3 is TGTGCCAGCAGTTTTGGTGGCTCGGGGGCCAACGTCCTGACTTTC. Its protein is CASSFGGSGANVLTF. The V and J genes are TRBV6-2 or TRBV6-3 and TRBJ2-6; D unclear. Per germline, CDR1 MNHEY and CDR2 SVGEGT. This CDR3 has 15 residues. Trimming shortened V by 4 bases and J by 4 bases, and 11 bases separated the two germline ends.

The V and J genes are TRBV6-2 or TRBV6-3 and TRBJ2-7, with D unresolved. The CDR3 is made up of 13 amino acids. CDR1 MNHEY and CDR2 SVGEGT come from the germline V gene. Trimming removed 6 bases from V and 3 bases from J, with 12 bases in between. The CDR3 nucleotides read TGTGCCAGCAGCCACATAACGGGCTACGAGCAGTACTTC. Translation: CASSHITGYEQYF.

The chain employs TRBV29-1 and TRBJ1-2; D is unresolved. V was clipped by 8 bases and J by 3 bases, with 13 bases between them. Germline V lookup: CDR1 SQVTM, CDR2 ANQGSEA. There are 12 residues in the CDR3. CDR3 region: CSLRTKDYGYTF. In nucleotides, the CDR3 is TGCAGCTTAAGAACAAAAGACTATGGCTACACCTTC.

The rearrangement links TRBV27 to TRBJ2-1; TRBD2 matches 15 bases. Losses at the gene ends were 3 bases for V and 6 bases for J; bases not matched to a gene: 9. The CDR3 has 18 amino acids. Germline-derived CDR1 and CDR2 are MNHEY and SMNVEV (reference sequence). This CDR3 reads CASSFLRTSGRAINEQFF. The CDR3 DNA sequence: TGTGCCAGCAGTTTTTTAAGGACTAGCGGGAGGGCCATCAATGAGCAGTTCTTC.

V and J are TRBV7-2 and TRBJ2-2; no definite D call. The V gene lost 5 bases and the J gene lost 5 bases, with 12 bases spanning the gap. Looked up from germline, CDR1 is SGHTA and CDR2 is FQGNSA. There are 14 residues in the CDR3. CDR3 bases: TGTGCCAGCAGCCTCCAGGCCACTACCGGGGAGCTGTTTTTT. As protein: CASSLQATTGELFF.

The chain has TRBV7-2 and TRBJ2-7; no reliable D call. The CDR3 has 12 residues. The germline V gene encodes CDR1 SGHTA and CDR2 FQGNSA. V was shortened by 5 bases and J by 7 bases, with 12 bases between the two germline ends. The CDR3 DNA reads TGTGCCAGCAGCCACCCGTCGAGGGAGCAGTACTTC. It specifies CASSHPSREQYF.

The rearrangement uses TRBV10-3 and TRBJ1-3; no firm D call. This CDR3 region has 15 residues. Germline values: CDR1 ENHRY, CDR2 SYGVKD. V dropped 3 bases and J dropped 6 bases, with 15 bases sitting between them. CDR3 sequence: CAISDMGRKENTIYF. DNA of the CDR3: TGTGCCATCAGTGACATGGGGAGAAAGGAAAACACCATATATTTT.

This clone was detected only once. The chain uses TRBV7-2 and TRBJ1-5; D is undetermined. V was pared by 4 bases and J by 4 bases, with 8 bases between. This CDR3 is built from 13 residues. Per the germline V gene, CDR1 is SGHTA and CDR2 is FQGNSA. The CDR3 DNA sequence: TGTGCCAGCAGCTCCCGTACAAATCAGCCCCAGCATTTT. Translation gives CASSSRTNQPQHF.

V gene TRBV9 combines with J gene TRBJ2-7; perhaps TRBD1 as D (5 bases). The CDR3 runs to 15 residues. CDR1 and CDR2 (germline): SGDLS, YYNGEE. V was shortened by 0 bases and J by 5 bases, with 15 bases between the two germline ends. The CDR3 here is CASSVGVKGMNEQYF. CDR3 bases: TGTGCCAGCAGCGTAGGGGTAAAGGGGATGAACGAGCAGTACTTC.

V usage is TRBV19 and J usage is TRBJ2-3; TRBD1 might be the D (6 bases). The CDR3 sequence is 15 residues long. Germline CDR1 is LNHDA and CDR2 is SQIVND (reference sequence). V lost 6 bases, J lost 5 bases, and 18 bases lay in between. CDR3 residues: CASSWTQGQGDTQYF. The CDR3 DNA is TGTGCCAGTAGCTGGACGCAGGGGCAAGGAGATACGCAGTATTTT. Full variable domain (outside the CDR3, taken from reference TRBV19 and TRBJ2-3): DGGITQSPKYLFRKEGQNVTLSCEQNLNHDAMYWYRQDPGQGLRLIYYSQIVNDFQKGDIAEGYSVSREKKESFPLTVTSAQKNPTAFYLCASSWTQGQGDTQYFGPGTRLTVL.

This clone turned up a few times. The CDR3 reads CAIRGTSGSGSSTDTQYF. The DNA for the CDR3 is TGTGCCATCAGGGGGACTAGCGGGAGTGGGTCCAGCACAGATACGCAGTATTTT. V is TRBV10-3 and J is TRBJ2-3; 14 positions agree with TRBD2. CDR3 size: 18 residues. The germline V gene has CDR1 ENHRY and CDR2 SYGVKD. V was pared by 6 bases and J by 0 bases, with 8 bases of the junction left unmatched.